The rows below give T cell receptor beta chains drawn from one sample of a study of OX40 agonist ivuxolimab in advanced cancers. Only in-frame clones appear in the TCRdb table, and some are missing; sequencing was by immunoSEQ multiplex PCR. The table shows about 100,000 clones, with roughly 90% occurring only once. Material: CD4+ or CD8+ T cells sorted from blood, obtained in a trial of the OX40 agonist ivuxolimab. Receptors originate from an adult with an advanced solid tumor such as melanoma, head and neck, liver or kidney cancer. Both conserved end residues are part of each CDR3. Each record gives: D gene, V gene, J gene, CDR3 DNA, CDR3 protein. D genes are given only for firm matches.

D: TRBD2
V: TRBV10-1
J: TRBJ2-1
DNA: TGCGCCAGTAGCGGGAGATCCTACAATGAGCAGTTCTTC
CDR3: CASSGRSYNEQFF

D: NA
V: TRBV28
J: TRBJ1-4
DNA: TGTGCCAGCAGTCCTGGGCCTTCAAAACTGTTTTTT
CDR3: CASSPGPSKLFF

D: TRBD2
V: TRBV5-4
J: TRBJ2-7
DNA: TGTGCCAGCAGCTTGGCCTTTAGCGGGAGTTTGAACGAGCAGTACTTC
CDR3: CASSLAFSGSLNEQYF

D: NA
V: TRBV6-6
J: TRBJ2-4
DNA: TGTGCCAGCAGTTCTCCCCCGAGAGTCGCCAAAAACATTCAGTACTTC
CDR3: CASSSPPRVAKNIQYF

D: NA
V: TRBV6-6
J: TRBJ2-7
DNA: TGTGCCAGCAGTTACTCGAAACAGGGCTTTCACGAGCAGTACTTC
CDR3: CASSYSKQGFHEQYF

D: NA
V: TRBV5-1
J: TRBJ2-5
DNA: TGCGCCAGCAGCTCTACAGGAATCCAAGAGACCCAGTACTTC
CDR3: CASSSTGIQETQYF

D: TRBD2
V: TRBV10-3
J: TRBJ2-3
DNA: TGTGCCATTGGGAGGGAGCGGGAACTCACAGATACGCAGTATTTT
CDR3: CAIGRERELTDTQYF

D: NA
V: TRBV7-3
J: TRBJ2-3
DNA: TGTGCCAGCAGCACCACAGGGTTAGATACGCAGTATTTT
CDR3: CASSTTGLDTQYF

D: NA
V: TRBV20-1
J: TRBJ2-1
DNA: TGCAGTGCCGCAGGGAACGAGCAGTTCTTC
CDR3: CSAAGNEQFF

D: NA
V: TRBV7-2
J: TRBJ2-1
DNA: TGTGCCAGCAGCTTAGTCCCGGGATCCTACAATGAGCAGTTCTTC
CDR3: CASSLVPGSYNEQFF

D: NA
V: TRBV6-5
J: TRBJ1-2
DNA: TGTGCCAGCAGTGTCAGGAGCTCCCTTTATGGCTACACCTTC
CDR3: CASSVRSSLYGYTF

D: NA
V: TRBV4-2
J: TRBJ1-3
DNA: TGTGCCAGCAGCCAAGCCAGTACTGGAAACACCATATATTTT
CDR3: CASSQASTGNTIYF

D: NA
V: TRBV4-3
J: TRBJ2-1
DNA: TGCGCCAGCAGCCCTTTTAAAGGGACGGACAATGAGCAGTTCTTC
CDR3: CASSPFKGTDNEQFF

D: NA
V: TRBV7-9
J: TRBJ2-7
DNA: TGTGCCAGCAGCTTCACGGGGGGCGGGTACGAGCAGTACTTC
CDR3: CASSFTGGGYEQYF

D: NA
V: TRBV2
J: TRBJ2-1
DNA: TGTGCCACCCAAGAAAGGGGGAGGGCCTATCGCAATGAGCAGTTCTTC
CDR3: CATQERGRAYRNEQFF

D: NA
V: TRBV28
J: TRBJ1-1
DNA: TGTGCCAGCAGGTGGACAGAGAACACTGAAGCTTTCTTT
CDR3: CASRWTENTEAFF

D: NA
V: TRBV2
J: TRBJ2-1
DNA: TGTGCCAGCAGTTGGGCGGAGCCGGTGTACAATGAGCAGTTCTTC
CDR3: CASSWAEPVYNEQFF